These 25 T cell receptor gamma chains were sequenced from one sample in a study of γδ T cells in repeated Plasmodium falciparum infection. TCRdb re-called the multiplex PCR reads through CATT. The sample lists about 120 gamma-chain clones; approximately 84% were seen once. Bulk repertoires came from Vgamma9/Vdelta2+ or Vdelta2-negative gammadelta T cells flow-sorted from PBMC. The source material was gamma-delta T cells from blood. These TCRs come from a pool of human donors (malaria-infected and uninfected, not separated).

With respect to this clone: It is unclear where the CDR3 begins or ends on the DNA, so no DNA is shown, and the CDR3 is as TCRdb lists it. The V gene is given as TRGV9, and no J gene call is available. Termini included, the CDR3 measures 26 amino acids. The germline V gene has CDR1 GITISATS and CDR2 ISYDGTV (reference sequence). CDR3 sequence: CACDAVRTLSSWDTRQMVFGTGIKLF.

To note about this clone: The limits of the CDR3 on the DNA are not certain, so only TCRdb's listed CDR3 is given. No J gene call was made, and the V gene is TRGV9. Germline V lookup: CDR1 GITISATS, CDR2 ISYDGTV (reference sequence). The CDR3 extends over 26 residues, inclusive of both ends. CDR3 amino acids: CACDTAGGPRSWDTRQMFFGAGIKLF.

Of note for this clone: The DNA is omitted, as the CDR3 cannot be located on it reliably, and the CDR3 follows TCRdb's listing. For the V gene the call is TRGV9; the J gene has no call. Germline CDR1 reads GITISATS; CDR2 reads ISYDGTV (reference sequence). The CDR3 region is 30 residues in length, termini included. The CDR3 reads CACDNRAEKTGGSGSWDTRQMLFGTGIKLF.

This clone was detected only once. The V gene call reads TRGV9; no J gene was called. The CDR3 extends over 18 amino acids. Germline V gives CDR1 GITISATS, CDR2 ISYDGTV (reference sequence). The CDR3 loop is CACDASPVWGIRSDKLTF. CDR3 bases: TGTGCCTGTGACGCTTCTCCGGTCTGGGGGATACGCAGCGATAAACTCACCTTT.

As to this clone: A read error may explain this, as a much larger clone is one base away. The DNA is left out, because the CDR3 cannot be placed on it with certainty; the CDR3 is given as TCRdb lists it. This same CDR3 is encoded by further DNA sequences in the sample. For the V gene the call is TRGV9; the J gene has no call. The CDR3 sequence runs 26 residues, both termini included. Germline CDR1 is GITISATS and CDR2 is ISYDGTV (reference sequence). Here the CDR3 reads CACDTLLGDTLGDTRQMFFGTGIKLF.

V gene assignment gives TRGV9, but the J gene was left uncalled. This CDR3 is 17 amino acids long. The germline V gene has CDR1 GITISATS and CDR2 ISYDGTV (reference sequence). CDR3 nucleotides: TGTGCCTGTGACACCGCACTGGGAACGAACCTGACAGCACAACTCTTCTTT. Amino acids: CACDTALGTNLTAQLFF.

A word on this clone: The limits of the CDR3 on the DNA are not certain, so only TCRdb's listed CDR3 is given. Here the V gene is TRGV9, but the J gene went uncalled. Looked up from germline, CDR1 is GITISATS and CDR2 is ISYDGTV (reference sequence). The CDR3 sequence runs 25 residues, both termini included. CDR3 region: CACDTGDWGSWDTRQMFFGTGIKLF.

Here the V gene is TRGV10, but the J gene went uncalled. TRGV10 carries the ORF label, with uncertain function. This CDR3 contains 17 residues. CDR3 nucleotide sequence: TGTGCCTGTGGCACCGTACTGGGAACGAACCTGACAGCACAACTCTTCTTT. Amino acid sequence: CACGTVLGTNLTAQLFF.

For this clone: The DNA is omitted, as the CDR3 cannot be located on it reliably, and the CDR3 follows TCRdb's listing. The V gene was identified as TRGV9, while no J gene was called. In germline, CDR1 is GITISATS, CDR2 ISYDGTV (reference sequence). The CDR3 numbers 25 amino acids, ends counted. The CDR3 here is CACDTWGDTLWDTRQMFFGTGIKLF.

The V gene is given as TRGV9, and no J gene call is available. CDR1 and CDR2 from the germline V gene are GITISATS and ISYDGTV (reference sequence). The CDR3 spans 22 residues. CDR3 nucleotides: TGTGCCTGTGACCCCCCCCTAAAAATCTCAACTGGGGGATACGGGGACACCGATAAACTCACCTTT. Protein: CACDPPLKISTGGYGDTDKLTF.

The V gene corresponds to TRGV9; no J gene was called. CDR3 length equals 20 residues. Germline assignment: CDR1 GITISATS and CDR2 ISYDGTV (reference sequence). CDR3 coding DNA: TGTGCCTTTAGGGGGGTCCCCTACTGGGGGATACGCTTGCTGACAGCACAACTCTTCTTT. The encoded protein is CAFRGVPYWGIRLLTAQLFF.

Comments on this clone: No DNA is shown, since the ends of the CDR3 on it are uncertain; the CDR3 is the one TCRdb lists. With the J gene uncalled, the V gene is TRGV9. A total of 28 residues make up the CDR3, ends included. Looked up from germline, CDR1 is GITISATS and CDR2 is ISYDGTV (reference sequence). The CDR3 sequence: CACESVLGDTRSSWDTRQMFFGTGIKLF.

The sample holds one count of this clone. No J gene call was made, and the V gene is TRGV9. This CDR3 is 25 amino acids long. Germline CDR1 reads GITISATS; CDR2 reads ISYDGTV (reference sequence). Written as DNA, the CDR3 is TGTGCCTGTGACACCGTCACGCCAGGGGCCAGGGACACCCGACAGATGTTTATCGGAACTGGCATCAAACTCTTC. As protein: CACDTVTPGARDTRQMFIGTGIKLF.

This clone showed up just a few times. Other DNA variants within this sample encode the same CDR3. A V gene of TRGV9 was called, but no J gene was assigned. The CDR3 is 19 residues long. Looked up from germline, CDR1 is GITISATS and CDR2 is ISYDGTV (reference sequence). The CDR3 reads CASPEPTTQYWGSTAQLFF. For the CDR3, the DNA is TGTGCCTCCCCCGAGCCGACTACTCAATACTGGGGGTCGACAGCACAACTCTTCTTT.

Points on this clone: The DNA is omitted, as the CDR3 cannot be located on it reliably, and the CDR3 follows TCRdb's listing. Here the V gene is TRGV9, but the J gene went uncalled. Germline V gene data show CDR1 as GITISATS and CDR2 as ISYDGTV (reference sequence). The CDR3 is made up of 30 amino acids, end residues included. The CDR3 loop is CACDNRGEKTGGSESWDTRQMFFGTGIKLF.

As regards this clone: Because the CDR3's place on the DNA is in doubt, the DNA is left out and the CDR3 is given as listed by TCRdb. No J gene was named, though the V gene is TRGV9. Including both end residues, the CDR3 is 26 amino acids long. CDR1 and CDR2 from the germline V gene are GITISATS and ISYDGTV (reference sequence). CDR3 sequence reads: CACDTAGGPRSWDTRQMFFGTGIKLF.

With respect to this clone: This may arise from a read error, as a much more abundant clone is one base away. The DNA is left out, because the CDR3 cannot be placed on it with certainty; the CDR3 is given as TCRdb lists it. Additional DNA sequences in this sample encode the identical CDR3. The V gene call is TRGV9, and the J gene call is absent. The CDR3 comprises 26 residues, both ends counted. Germline loops: CDR1 GITISATS, CDR2 ISYDGTV (reference sequence). This CDR3 is CACDTLLGDTLGDTRQMFFGTGIKLF.

A word on this clone: The DNA is omitted, as the CDR3 cannot be located on it reliably, and the CDR3 follows TCRdb's listing. The J gene is uncalled and the V gene is TRGV9. Per the germline V gene, CDR1 is GITISATS and CDR2 is ISYDGTV (reference sequence). The CDR3 length equals 26 residues, ends included. The CDR3: CACDTGGDLSSWDTRQMFFGTGIKLF.

Of note for this clone: It is unclear where the CDR3 begins or ends on the DNA, so no DNA is shown, and the CDR3 is as TCRdb lists it. The V gene is TRGV9; the J gene was not called. Germline V lookup: CDR1 GITISATS, CDR2 ISYDGTV (reference sequence). With termini counted, the CDR3 has 26 amino acids. The CDR3 region is CACDTVWGPSSWDTRKMIFGTGIKLF.

The V gene is TRGV9, but the J gene lacks a call. CDR1 is GITISATS and CDR2 is ISYDGTV in the germline V gene (reference sequence). This CDR3 comprises 17 residues. The CDR3 DNA reads as TGTGCCTGTGACACCTTGTCCGGGGGATACGCTACCGATAAACTCACCTTT. Its protein is CACDTLSGGYATDKLTF.

V gene assignment gives TRGV9, but the J gene was left uncalled. The CDR3 has 17 amino acids. Germline V gene sequence: CDR1 GITISATS, CDR2 ISYDGTV (reference sequence). CDR3 protein: CACDTLGDTALTAQLFF. In nucleotides, the CDR3 is TGTGCCTGTGACACTCTGGGGGATACAGCATTGACAGCACAACTCTTCTTT.

A remark on this clone: The DNA is left out, because the CDR3 cannot be placed on it with certainty; the CDR3 is given as TCRdb lists it. CDR3 in amino acids: CACDWGIRGWDTRQMFFGTGIKLF. Here the V gene is TRGV9, but the J gene went uncalled. The CDR3 comprises 24 residues, both ends counted. Germline CDR1 GITISATS, CDR2 ISYDGTV (reference sequence).

A word on this clone: Because the CDR3's place on the DNA is in doubt, the DNA is left out and the CDR3 is given as listed by TCRdb. The J gene was not called, though the V gene is TRGV9. Germline loops: CDR1 GITISATS, CDR2 ISYDGTV (reference sequence). The CDR3 length is 21 residues, termini included. CDR3 amino acids: CACVPPWDTRQMFFGTGIKLF.

Points on this clone: Other DNA sequences within the sample encode an identical CDR3. No J gene was called, and the V gene is TRGV9. The CDR3 covers 19 residues. The V gene's germline CDR1 is GITISATS and CDR2 ISYDGTV (reference sequence). The chain's CDR3 is CASPEPTTQYWGSTAQLFF. The CDR3 region has the DNA TGTGCCTCCCCCGAGCCGACTACTCAATACTGGGGTTCGACAGCACAACTCTTCTTT.

As for this clone: No DNA is shown, since the ends of the CDR3 on it are uncertain; the CDR3 is the one TCRdb lists. TRGV9 is the V gene, and the J gene was not called. From germline, CDR1 is GITISATS and CDR2 ISYDGTV (reference sequence). The CDR3 spans 25 residues, counting both ends. The chain's CDR3 is CACDTVTPGARDTRQMFFGTGIKLF.